The next 15 T cell receptor beta chains were all read from a single sample in a study of regulatory T cells in long-lasting Graves disease. Arm-PCR of CDR3 regions and iRepertoire HTBI primers were used to build TCR beta libraries. TCRdb redid the calling of the multiplex PCR reads with MiXCR, one entry per CDR3 protein. The repertoire has under 500,000 distinct CDR3 sequences, less than 25% of them found once; the top ten carry 7.8%. Time point described: persistent/refractory GD, antithyroid drugs over 5 years with positive TRAb. PBMCs were the source of the RNA used for TCR sequencing. Specimen: peripheral blood mononuclear cells (PBMCs), collected when the disease was refractory, from a patient treated with antithyroid drugs. These receptors all come from a female donor with Graves disease.

This clonotype was detected only a few times. The gene calls are TRBV5-1 and TRBJ2-7, with D perhaps matching TRBD1 (5 bases). Germline V gene data show CDR1 as SGHRS and CDR2 as YFSETQ. There are 15 residues in the CDR3. V lost 4 bases to trimming and J lost 2 bases, with 16 bases between them. Written as DNA, the CDR3 is TGCGCCAGCAGCCTGATAGCAGGGCCCACCTACGAGCAGTACTTC. As protein: CASSLIAGPTYEQYF. Based on the CDR3 plus reference TRBV5-1 and TRBJ2-7, the full variable domain is KAGVTQTPRYLIKTRGQQVTLSCSPISGHRSVSWYQQTPGQGLQFLFEYFSETQRNKGNFPGRFSGRQFSNSRSEMNVSTLELGDSALYLCASSLIAGPTYEQYFGPGTRLTVT.

The chain has TRBV4-3 and TRBJ2-2, with D tentatively TRBD1 (7 bases). Per germline, CDR1 LGHNA and CDR2 YSLEER. This CDR3 is 16 amino acids long. Trimming stripped 0 bases from V and 7 bases from J, with 15 bases between. The CDR3 region has the DNA TGCGCCAGCAGCCAAGATCCGGCAGGGGGAGGCGGGGAGCTGTTTTTT. Protein sequence: CASSQDPAGGGGELFF.

This clonotype was picked up many times. This chain uses TRBV13 with TRBJ1-2; the D is unclear. CDR1 and CDR2 (germline): PRHDT, FYEKMQ (reference sequence). The CDR3 has 14 amino acids. V shed 5 bases and J shed 4 bases, with 14 bases lying between them. This chain's CDR3 is CASSRQDGRYGYTF. CDR3 nucleotide sequence: TGTGCCAGCAGCAGACAAGACGGACGCTATGGCTACACCTTC.

This clonotype was recorded a few times. The chain has TRBV20-1 and TRBJ2-1; the D call may be TRBD1 or TRBD2 (5 bases each). CDR1 DFQATT and CDR2 SNEGSKA come from the germline V gene (reference sequence). CDR3 size: 14 residues. With 3 bases removed from V and 2 bases from J, the gap between germline ends came to 11 bases. The CDR3 loop reads CSASRDPTYNEQFF. CDR3 DNA sequence: TGCAGTGCTAGCCGGGACCCAACCTACAATGAGCAGTTCTTC.

The J gene is TRBJ1-3, the V gene TRBV7-8; D is ambiguous. The V gene lost 5 bases and the J gene lost 0 bases, with 5 bases spanning the gap. This CDR3 contains 13 residues. The germline gives CDR1 SGHVS, CDR2 FQNEAQ. The CDR3 DNA reads TGTGCCAGCAGCCTGCTCTCTGGAAACACCATATATTTT. It translates to CASSLLSGNTIYF.

There are many counts of this clonotype. The CDR3 DNA reads TGTGCCAGCCCAGGGGCTGAAGAGACCCAGTACTTC. Translated: CASPGAEETQYF. The V and J genes are TRBV2 and TRBJ2-5; possibly TRBD1 for D (6 bases). Trimming took off 8 bases at V and 3 bases at J, with 10 bases between the two ends. Germline lookup yields CDR1 SNHLY and CDR2 FYNNEI. This CDR3 region has 12 residues.

This clonotype was observed many times. The chain joins TRBV9 to TRBJ2-5, with D tentatively TRBD1 (5 bases). The CDR3 runs to 13 residues. CDR1 and CDR2 (germline): SGDLS, YYNGEE. Deletions cut 0 bases from V and 6 bases from J, with 9 bases between. The CDR3 is CASSVDPGKTQYF. CDR3 sequence (DNA): TGTGCCAGCAGCGTAGATCCAGGGAAGACCCAGTACTTC. Filled out from reference TRBV9 and TRBJ2-5, the complete variable domain reads DSGVTQTPKHLITATGQRVTLRCSPRSGDLSVYWYQQSLDQGLQFLIQYYNGEERAKGNILERFSAQQFPDLHSELNLSSLELGDSALYFCASSVDPGKTQYFGPGTRLLVL.

The rearrangement links TRBV9 to TRBJ1-3; D is undetermined. The length of the CDR3 is 15 residues. CDR1 SGDLS and CDR2 YYNGEE come from the germline V gene. Trimming cost V 0 bases and J 4 bases, with 11 bases left between them. CDR3 residues: CASSVGSVSGNTIYF. The DNA of the CDR3 is TGTGCCAGCAGCGTAGGTAGTGTGAGCGGAAACACCATATATTTT. Drawing the rest from reference TRBV9 and TRBJ1-3, the complete variable domain is DSGVTQTPKHLITATGQRVTLRCSPRSGDLSVYWYQQSLDQGLQFLIQYYNGEERAKGNILERFSAQQFPDLHSELNLSSLELGDSALYFCASSVGSVSGNTIYFGEGSWLTVV.

This clonotype has only a few counts. This chain uses TRBV14 with TRBJ2-5; D possibly corresponds to TRBD1 (6 bases). The germline CDR1 and CDR2 sequences are SGHDN and FVKESK. This CDR3 spans 13 amino acids. The V end was cut by 4 bases, the J end by 7 bases, with 13 bases between. CDR3 region: CASSLQGRGTQYF. The CDR3 nucleotides are TGTGCCAGCAGCCTACAGGGTCGAGGGACCCAGTACTTC. Full variable domain (rest looked up from reference TRBV14 and TRBJ2-5): EAGVTQFPSHSVIEKGQTVTLRCDPISGHDNLYWYRRVMGKEIKFLLHFVKESKQDESGMPNNRFLAERTGGTYSTLKVQPAELEDSGVYFCASSLQGRGTQYFGPGTRLLVL.

A note on this clonotype: At one end, the junction sequence differs from germline, possibly due to a read error. The rearrangement joins TRBV7-9 to TRBJ2-7, with D perhaps TRBD1 or TRBD2 (5 bases each). From germline, CDR1 is SEHNR and CDR2 FQNEAQ (reference sequence). The CDR3 totals 16 residues. DNA for the CDR3: TGTGGCAGCAGCACCTCAGACACCGGGGCATCCTACGAGCAGTACTTC. Protein: CGSSTSDTGASYEQYF.

This clonotype was seen many times. The chain couples TRBV28 to TRBJ2-6, with D possibly being TRBD1 or TRBD2 (7 bases each). Germline CDR1 MDHEN, CDR2 SYDVKM. V lost 6 bases and J 2 bases, leaving 17 bases between the germline ends. The CDR3 contains 17 residues. CDR3 bases: TGTGCCAGCAGGAGCGGGCAGGGGGGGACTGGGGCCAACGTCCTGACTTTC. This translates into CASRSGQGGTGANVLTF. The full variable domain, in which reference TRBV28 and TRBJ2-6 provide the parts outside the CDR3, is DVKVTQSSRYLVKRTGEKVFLECVQDMDHENMFWYRQDPGLGLRLIYFSYDVKMKEKGDIPEGYSVSREKKERFSLILESASTNQTSMYLCASRSGQGGTGANVLTFGAGSRLTVL.

This clonotype was seen a few times. The chain recombines TRBV24-1 with TRBJ2-5, with D maybe TRBD1 (5 bases). The CDR3 loop spans 13 amino acids. Per the germline V gene, CDR1 is KGHDR and CDR2 is SFDVKD. Trimming cost V 5 bases and J 3 bases, with 9 bases left between them. CDR3 in amino acids: CATSGTGEETQYF. CDR3 DNA sequence: TGTGCCACCAGTGGAACAGGTGAAGAGACCCAGTACTTC.

The table lists this clonotype with many counts. One end of the junction does not line up with germline, which may come from a read error. V gene TRBV7-2 combines with J gene TRBJ2-7; 12 bases are a match to TRBD2. The CDR3 loop spans 13 amino acids. The germline V gene has CDR1 SGHTA and CDR2 FQGNSA. The CDR3 DNA reads as TGTGCCAGCAGCCCAAGACTAGCGGGAGTGGAAGACTTC. It yields the protein CASSPRLAGVEDF.

This clonotype was counted many times. This chain joins TRBV13 and TRBJ2-7; tentatively, D is TRBD1 (5 bases). The V end was cut by 5 bases, the J end by 3 bases, with 11 bases between. This CDR3 contains 13 residues. Germline V CDR1 and CDR2: PRHDT, FYEKMQ (reference sequence). The CDR3 region is CASSHDSHYEQYF. DNA for the CDR3: TGTGCCAGCAGCCACGACAGCCACTACGAGCAGTACTTC.

The chain uses TRBV3-1 and TRBJ2-7, with 8 bases aligning to TRBD2. This CDR3 contains 14 residues. V trimming: 5 bases; J trimming: 7 bases; junction bases outside the gene matches: 10. Germline V lookup: CDR1 LGHDT, CDR2 YNNKEL (reference sequence). The CDR3 reads CASSSLAGPGEQYF. DNA for the CDR3: TGTGCCAGCAGCTCCTTAGCGGGACCGGGGGAGCAGTACTTC.